These 20 T cell receptor beta chains were all obtained from the same sample, sequenced in a study of siplizumab effects on memory and regulatory T cells. Clones were read by immunoSEQ multiplex PCR, and TCRdb kept only the in-frame ones, dropping some. This sample has 65,000 to 90,000 clones, with 93% found just once. Sequences were obtained from CD8+ T cells sorted from blood. Receptor source: a human donor in good health.

This chain connects TRBV7-8 to TRBJ2-7; D is uncertain. Per germline, CDR1 SGHVS and CDR2 FQNEAQ. V gave up 6 bases and J gave up 7 bases, with 10 bases separating them. The CDR3 length is 11 residues. The CDR3 here is CASRAGVEQYF. The CDR3 nucleotides are TGTGCCAGCAGGGCTGGGGTGGAGCAGTACTTC.

This clone was picked up one time. This sequence joins TRBV6-4 and TRBJ2-2; D unresolved. The CDR3 is 14 residues long. CDR1 is MRHNA and CDR2 is SNTAGT in the germline V gene. V gave up 4 bases and J gave up 6 bases, with 12 bases separating them. The CDR3 DNA reads TGTGCCAGCAGTGTCTTAGCCGGGCCCGGGGAGCTGTTTTTT. Its translation is CASSVLAGPGELFF.

The chain couples TRBV2 to TRBJ2-3; D unclear. The CDR3 has 13 amino acids. The ends were cut back, 9 bases at V and 0 bases at J, with 10 bases in the middle. The germline V gene encodes CDR1 SNHLY and CDR2 FYNNEI. The CDR3 sequence: CARGTRSTDTQYF. In nucleotides, the CDR3 is TGTGCCAGGGGAACCCGAAGCACAGATACGCAGTATTTT.

V gene TRBV2 combines with J gene TRBJ1-2; no definite D call. Trimming removed 4 bases at V and 8 bases at J, with 5 bases between. The CDR3 loop spans 10 amino acids. The germline gives CDR1 SNHLY, CDR2 FYNNEI. The CDR3 here is CASSGEGYTF. Here the CDR3 DNA reads TGTGCCAGCAGTGGAGAGGGCTACACCTTC.

The chain links TRBV6-5 to TRBJ2-7; D not certain. CDR3 length: 13 residues. CDR1 and CDR2 from the germline V gene are MNHEY and SVGAGI. V shed 7 bases and J shed 0 bases, with 10 bases lying between them. As DNA, the CDR3 is TGTGCCAGCACCTTGGGCCCCTCCTACGAGCAGTACTTC. Translating it yields CASTLGPSYEQYF.

Note on this clone: In the same sample, other DNA sequences code for this CDR3. This sequence joins TRBV5-6 and TRBJ1-4; D unresolved. This CDR3 has 11 amino acids. Germline CDR1 reads SGHDT; CDR2 reads YYEEEE. V dropped 2 bases and J dropped 7 bases, with 3 bases sitting between them. CDR3 bases: TGTGCCAGCAGCTTCGGTGAAAAACTGTTTTTT. This translates into CASSFGEKLFF. The variable domain in full, with the rest retrieved from reference TRBV5-6 and TRBJ1-4, is DAGVTQSPTHLIKTRGQQVTLRCSPKSGHDTVSWYQQALGQGPQFIFQYYEEEERQRGNFPDRFSGHQFPNYSSELNVNALLLGDSALYLCASSFGEKLFFGSGTQLSVL.

This chain links TRBV29-1 with TRBJ2-7, with 9 nucleotides matching TRBD1. V trimming: 6 bases; J trimming: 5 bases; junction bases outside the gene matches: 5. This CDR3 comprises 12 residues. CDR1 is SQVTM and CDR2 is ANQGSEA in the germline V gene. As DNA, the CDR3 is TGCAGCGTCCCGGACAGGGGCAACGAGCAGTACTTC. Translating gives CSVPDRGNEQYF.

Points on this clone: The identical CDR3 is also encoded by other nucleotide sequences in the sample. This chain connects TRBV5-1 to TRBJ2-7, with no clear D. CDR1 is SGHRS, CDR2 YFSETQ, per germline. Trimming left V 0 bases short and J 5 bases short, with 6 bases between. This CDR3 contains 12 residues. The CDR3 region has the DNA TGCGCCAGCAGCTTGGCGGGTCACGAGCAGTACTTC. This translates into CASSLAGHEQYF.

The chain couples TRBV15 to TRBJ1-5; 11 bases are a match to TRBD1. Germline assignment: CDR1 LNHNV and CDR2 YYDKDF (reference sequence). The CDR3 is 15 amino acids. The trim removed 4 bases at V and 6 bases at J, leaving 5 bases unmatched. This CDR3 reads CATSTDRGRSQPQHF. CDR3 nucleotides: TGTGCCACCAGCACGGACAGGGGGCGCAGTCAGCCCCAGCATTTT. The full variable domain, its missing parts supplied by reference TRBV15 and TRBJ1-5, is DAMVIQNPRYQVTQFGKPVTLSCSQTLNHNVMYWYQQKSSQAPKLLFHYYDKDFNNEADTPDNFQSRRPNTSFCFLDIRSPGLGDTAMYLCATSTDRGRSQPQHFGDGTRLSIL.

The V gene is TRBV29-1, the J gene TRBJ1-1, with D maybe TRBD1 (6 bases). Germline values: CDR1 SQVTM, CDR2 ANQGSEA. V was pared by 7 bases and J by 3 bases, with 15 bases between. The CDR3 is 13 residues long. CDR3 in DNA: TGCAGCGCTCCTACAGGGATCGACACTGAAGCTTTCTTT. It codes for CSAPTGIDTEAFF.

The chain is built from TRBV10-1 and TRBJ2-3; D ambiguous. Germline-derived CDR1 and CDR2 are WNHNN and SYGVQD (reference sequence). This CDR3 has 14 residues. V lost 2 bases to trimming and J lost 2 bases, with 8 bases between them. CDR3 amino acids: CASSEGMVTDTQYF. The CDR3 DNA is TGCGCCAGCAGTGAGGGGATGGTCACAGATACGCAGTATTTT.

This clone was found a few times. This rearrangement joins TRBV10-2 to TRBJ2-3; D remains unclear. V was cut by 4 bases and J by 4 bases, with 15 bases left in between. The CDR3 runs to 15 residues. Looked up from germline, CDR1 is WSHSY and CDR2 is SAAADI. CDR3: CASSGTPYKPDTQYF. The CDR3 nucleotides read TGCGCCAGCAGTGGAACTCCCTACAAGCCAGATACGCAGTATTTT.

The chain uses TRBV7-2 and TRBJ1-1; 7 positions match TRBD1. This CDR3 has 14 residues. Germline trimming cut 5 bases from V and 4 bases from J; bases unmatched to any gene: 7. CDR1 is SGHTA, CDR2 FQGNSA, per germline. The CDR3 DNA reads as TGTGCCAGCAGCCCCTTGACAGGGAGCACTGAAGCTTTCTTT. Translated, it gives CASSPLTGSTEAFF. Combining the CDR3 with reference TRBV7-2 and TRBJ1-1 gives the whole variable domain GAGVSQSPSNKVTEKGKDVELRCDPISGHTALYWYRQSLGQGLEFLIYFQGNSAPDKSGLPSDRFSAERTGGSVSTLTIQRTQQEDSAVYLCASSPLTGSTEAFFGQGTRLTVV.

The chain combines TRBV28 with TRBJ2-2; perhaps TRBD2 as D (7 bases). CDR1 is MDHEN and CDR2 is SYDVKM in the germline V gene. V was cut by 3 bases and J by 6 bases, with 8 bases left in between. CDR3 size: 13 residues. The CDR3 protein is CASSLRGPGELFF. The CDR3 DNA is TGTGCCAGCAGTTTGCGGGGGCCCGGGGAGCTGTTTTTT.

The chain employs TRBV7-2 and TRBJ1-2, with D possibly TRBD1 on 6 matching bases. Germline V gene sequence: CDR1 SGHTA, CDR2 FQGNSA. V was clipped by 5 bases and J by 3 bases, with 22 bases between them. The CDR3 contains 17 residues. CDR3 residues: CASSPAGEGEKDYGYTF. The CDR3 bases are TGTGCCAGCAGCCCGGCAGGGGAAGGTGAGAAGGACTATGGCTACACCTTC.

The rearrangement joins TRBV9 to TRBJ1-5; D is possibly TRBD1 (5 bases). The CDR3 is made up of 14 amino acids. Germline-derived CDR1 and CDR2 are SGDLS and YYNGEE. V lost 5 bases and J lost 0, with 9 bases in between. CDR3 nucleotides: TGTGCCAGCAGTGACAGTTATAGCAATCAGCCCCAGCATTTT. It specifies CASSDSYSNQPQHF.

This sequence joins TRBV6-5 and TRBJ2-5; 11 bases fit TRBD2. J was trimmed by 5 bases and V by 8 bases; bases with no gene match: 10. In germline, CDR1 is MNHEY, CDR2 SVGAGI. There are 15 residues in the CDR3. The CDR3 reads CASGGLADLGETQYF. CDR3 bases: TGTGCCAGCGGGGGACTAGCGGACCTGGGGGAGACCCAGTACTTC.

The V gene is TRBV7-9, the J gene TRBJ2-2; D possibly matches TRBD1 or TRBD2 (5 bases each). Deletions cut 1 base from V and 7 bases from J, with 22 bases between. The germline V gene encodes CDR1 SEHNR and CDR2 FQNEAQ (reference sequence). The CDR3 runs to 18 residues. Written as DNA, the CDR3 is TGTGCCAGCAGCTTAGAGGGACGACATTCCCACACGGGCGGGGAGCTGTTTTTT. Protein sequence: CASSLEGRHSHTGGELFF.

The chain carries TRBV13 and TRBJ1-1; D call uncertain. The V end was cut by 5 bases, the J end by 4 bases, with 8 bases between. The CDR3 covers 12 residues. Germline assignment: CDR1 PRHDT and CDR2 FYEKMQ (reference sequence). CDR3 sequence: CASSLTGTEAFF. CDR3 sequence (DNA): TGTGCCAGCAGCCTAACCGGCACTGAAGCTTTCTTT.

Judged by abundance, this clone is medium-sized. This chain uses TRBV29-1 with TRBJ1-5; possible D gene TRBD1, 5 bases. This CDR3 contains 14 residues. With 4 bases removed from V and 3 bases from J, the gap between germline ends came to 13 bases. Germline V gene data show CDR1 as SQVTM and CDR2 as ANQGSEA. The CDR3 region has the DNA TGCAGCGTTGTCTCGGGGGATTTCAATCAGCCCCAGCATTTT. Its translation: CSVVSGDFNQPQHF.